This T cell receptor beta chain was identified in a study of blood T cell repertoires in COVID-19. Per the original methods: Estimates of nucleated cell counts were drawn from the amplification of reference gene primers. The method was immunoSEQ multiplex PCR; TCRdb's version includes in-frame clones alone and lacks a portion of them. The D gene and trimming were derived from the DNA, and the V and J assignments and clone size from that table. The table lists some 270,000 clones, approximately 90% of them singletons. This clone was observed a handful of times. V was shortened by 4 bases and J by 5 bases, with 11 bases between the two germline ends. CDR3 length equals 13 residues.

The sequencing input was PBMCs or T cells enriched from blood (not recorded which). This TCR was recovered from a man aged 35 to 55 who had been exposed to COVID-19. The chain combines TRBV12-3 or TRBV12-4 with TRBJ2-5; maybe TRBD2 (5 bases). The CDR3 nucleotides read TGTGCCAGCAGTTCTACGGGAAGGGAGACCCAGTACTTC. Translation: CASSSTGRETQYF.